The 29 T cell receptor beta chains below were found in one sample sequenced in a study of radiation and T cells in renal cell carcinoma. Time point denoted: baseline pretreatment blood. Treatment noted: 15 Gy SBRT to primary tumor, nephrectomy 4 weeks later. Clones were sequenced by immunoSEQ multiplex PCR, and TCRdb holds only the in-frame ones, with some missing. The table records more than 140,000 clones, roughly 83% of them present only once. The sequenced sample was blood, obtained from a patient whose treatment included radiotherapy and nephrectomy. These receptors came from a woman between 50 and 59 years old with renal cell carcinoma.

The gene calls are TRBV7-9 and TRBJ1-5; D remains ambiguous. This CDR3 region has 14 residues. CDR1 is SEHNR, CDR2 FQNEAQ, per germline (reference sequence). Trimming stripped 2 bases from V and 1 base from J, with 6 bases between. In DNA form, the CDR3 reads TGTGCCAGCAGCTTACTGGGAAGCAATCAGCCCCAGCATTTT. Translated, it gives CASSLLGSNQPQHF.

This clone was recorded only once. This chain links TRBV5-4 with TRBJ1-3, with D tentatively TRBD1 (5 bases). Trimming left V 0 bases short and J 0 bases short, with 13 bases between. The CDR3 has 17 residues. Germline CDR1 reads SGHNT; CDR2 reads YYREEE (reference sequence). The CDR3 DNA sequence: TGTGCCAGCAGCTTGGCAGGAGGGGCCAGCTCTGGAAACACCATATATTTT. Translated: CASSLAGGASSGNTIYF.

The chain links TRBV6-5 to TRBJ1-1; D remains unclear. The CDR3 is made up of 11 amino acids. The germline V and J ends were trimmed by 7 bases and 2 bases, with 5 bases remaining between them. The germline CDR1 and CDR2 sequences are MNHEY and SVGAGI. CDR3 sequence: CASIFNTEAFF. Written as DNA, the CDR3 is TGTGCCAGCATTTTTAACACTGAAGCTTTCTTT.

This clone was observed a few times. The CDR3 is CASGLDGTHTEAFF. The CDR3 bases are TGTGCTAGTGGTTTGGACGGGACACACACTGAAGCTTTCTTT. The J gene is TRBJ1-1, the V gene TRBV12-5; D might be TRBD1 (6 bases). Trimming shortened V by 1 base and J by 3 bases, and 9 bases separated the two germline ends. This CDR3 spans 14 amino acids. Germline assignment: CDR1 LGHNT and CDR2 FRNRAP. Full variable domain (outside the CDR3, taken from reference TRBV12-5 and TRBJ1-1): DARVTQTPRHKVTEMGQEVTMRCQPILGHNTVFWYRQTMMQGLELLAYFRNRAPLDDSGMPKDRFSAEMPDATLATLKIQPSEPRDSAVYFCASGLDGTHTEAFFGQGTRLTVV.

The V call is TRBV25-1, the J call TRBJ2-2, with D uncertain. CDR1 is MGHDK and CDR2 is SYGVNS in the germline V gene. This CDR3 spans 15 amino acids. Trimming removed 3 bases from V and 1 base from J, with 9 bases in between. CDR3 sequence: CASSESRLNTGELFF. The CDR3 DNA sequence: TGTGCCAGCAGTGAGTCCAGATTGAACACCGGGGAGCTGTTTTTT. The full variable domain, in which reference TRBV25-1 and TRBJ2-2 provide the parts outside the CDR3, is EADIYQTPRYLVIGTGKKITLECSQTMGHDKMYWYQQDPGMELHLIHYSYGVNSTEKGDLSSESTVSRIRTEHFPLTLESARPSHTSQYLCASSESRLNTGELFFGEGSRLTVL.

V and J are TRBV19 and TRBJ1-2; D perhaps matches TRBD1 (5 bases). The CDR3 runs 14 residues. From germline, CDR1 is LNHDA and CDR2 SQIVND (reference sequence). Trimming removed 5 bases from V and 4 bases from J, with 14 bases in between. CDR3 DNA: TGTGCCAGTAGTTCGGAGGGGTTTAGCTATGGCTACACCTTC. Translation: CASSSEGFSYGYTF.

The J gene is TRBJ2-7, the V gene TRBV30, with a weak D call TRBD1 (6 bases). V lost 3 bases to trimming and J lost 1 base, with 13 bases between them. This CDR3 comprises 14 residues. The germline CDR1 and CDR2 sequences are GTSNPN and SVGIG (reference sequence). CDR3 in DNA: TGTGCCTGGAGGCAGGGGCAACGTTCCTACGAGCAGTACTTC. Protein product: CAWRQGQRSYEQYF.

The table lists this clone with a count of one. V and J are TRBV5-6 and TRBJ2-7, with 8 bases matching TRBD2. The CDR3 consists of 16 residues. Losses at the gene ends were 0 bases for V and 2 bases for J; bases not matched to a gene: 7. Germline V gives CDR1 SGHDT, CDR2 YYEEEE. CDR3 sequence: CASSLGVAGGPYEQYF. CDR3 DNA sequence: TGTGCCAGCAGCTTGGGAGTGGCGGGGGGTCCCTACGAGCAGTACTTC.

This clone was recorded only once. CDR3 DNA: TGTGCCAGCAGGGAAAACAGGTACGAGCAGTACTTC. Translated: CASRENRYEQYF. V is TRBV6-1 and J is TRBJ2-7, with D possibly matching TRBD1 (5 bases). Looked up from germline, CDR1 is MNHNS and CDR2 is SASEGT. The CDR3 is 12 amino acids. Trimming took off 6 bases at V and 4 bases at J, with 10 bases between the two ends.

The rearrangement joins TRBV28 to TRBJ1-2; a possible D gene is TRBD1 (5 bases). This CDR3 is built from 13 residues. Germline loops: CDR1 MDHEN, CDR2 SYDVKM. The V and J ends lost 5 bases and 8 bases respectively, with 15 bases between them. CDR3 amino acids: CASSRWGREGYTF. The CDR3 DNA reads TGTGCCAGCAGTCGGTGGGGCCGTGAGGGCTACACCTTC.

This clone was detected a few times. CDR3 nucleotides: TGTGCCAGCAGGAGGGATTTGGGGGGCACTGAAGCTTTCTTT. Its protein product is CASRRDLGGTEAFF. The chain combines TRBV6-4 with TRBJ1-1; D is possibly TRBD1 (5 bases). The CDR3 is 14 amino acids. The ends were cut back, 6 bases at V and 4 bases at J, with 15 bases in the middle. Germline V gene lookup returns CDR1 MRHNA and CDR2 SNTAGT.

The chain carries TRBV7-2 and TRBJ2-2, with D maybe TRBD1 (5 bases). Between the trimmed V and J ends, which lost 1 base and 9 bases, there was a span of 9 bases. The CDR3 spans 13 residues. CDR1 and CDR2 from the germline V gene are SGHTA and FQGNSA. The DNA for the CDR3 is TGTGCCAGCAGCTTAGGATGGGGCCGGGAGCTGTTTTTT. Residues: CASSLGWGRELFF.

This clone has only one observation. The rearrangement joins TRBV25-1 to TRBJ2-7, with 8 nucleotides matching TRBD1. Germline CDR1 MGHDK, CDR2 SYGVNS. There are 16 residues in the CDR3. Losses at the gene ends were 4 bases for V and 4 bases for J; bases not matched to a gene: 12. CDR3 coding DNA: TGTGCCAGCAGTGGATTCCAGGACAGGGAAGAGTACGAGCAGTACTTC. Encoded protein: CASSGFQDREEYEQYF.

This clone was counted a single time. The chain uses TRBV2 and TRBJ1-1, with D tentatively TRBD1 (6 bases). This CDR3 has 13 amino acids. Germline V gives CDR1 SNHLY, CDR2 FYNNEI. V was shortened by 8 bases and J by 0 bases, with 10 bases between the two germline ends. The CDR3 coding sequence is TGTGCCAGCCAGACAGGCATGAACACTGAAGCTTTCTTT. Translated, it gives CASQTGMNTEAFF.

This chain uses TRBV7-8 with TRBJ1-2; maybe TRBD1 (5 bases). Deletions cut 1 base from V and 4 bases from J, with 25 bases between. This CDR3 has 19 residues. Germline V gene sequence: CDR1 SGHVS, CDR2 FQNEAQ. CDR3 sequence: CASSLGAGLNGRGLYGYTF. The CDR3 bases are TGTGCCAGCAGCTTAGGAGCGGGACTAAACGGGCGGGGCCTCTATGGCTACACCTTC.

The V call is TRBV19, the J call TRBJ2-2, with no clear D. This CDR3 has 13 amino acids. The V end lost 7 bases, the J end lost 6 bases, and 12 bases lay between the germline ends. Germline CDR1 and CDR2: LNHDA and SQIVND (reference sequence). The CDR3 DNA reads TGTGCCAGTACCCCGGTTACGGCCGGGGAGCTGTTTTTT. Protein sequence: CASTPVTAGELFF.

The chain combines TRBV5-1 with TRBJ1-2, with D perhaps TRBD1 (6 bases). Germline CDR1 is SGHRS and CDR2 is YFSETQ. The CDR3 extends over 14 amino acids. Trimming took off 0 bases at V and 0 bases at J, with 6 bases between the two ends. The DNA of the CDR3 is TGCGCCAGCAGCTTGGGGACAGCTAACTATGGCTACACCTTC. It is translated as CASSLGTANYGYTF.

In its sample, this clone was seen a few times. CDR3 DNA: TGTGCCAGCAGCGTAAGAGAGGGGGTTCTCACTGAAGCTTTCTTT. Translated: CASSVREGVLTEAFF. The J gene is TRBJ1-1, the V gene TRBV9, with TRBD1 as a possible D gene (6 bases). Germline V CDR1 and CDR2: SGDLS, YYNGEE. The CDR3 has 15 residues. V shed 1 base and J shed 4 bases, with 14 bases lying between them.

V usage is TRBV5-4 and J usage is TRBJ1-1, with D maybe TRBD1 (5 bases). CDR3 length equals 15 residues. V lost 3 bases and J lost 1, with 13 bases in between. Germline lookup yields CDR1 SGHNT and CDR2 YYREEE (reference sequence). For the CDR3, the DNA is TGTGCCAGCAGCTCGGCCAGGGAGGCGAACACTGAAGCTTTCTTT. Protein sequence: CASSSAREANTEAFF. The whole variable domain, remainder taken from reference TRBV5-4 and TRBJ1-1, is ETGVTQSPTHLIKTRGQQVTLRCSSQSGHNTVSWYQQALGQGPQFIFQYYREEENGRGNFPPRFSGLQFPNYSSELNVNALELDDSALYLCASSSAREANTEAFFGQGTRLTVV.

The V and J genes are TRBV2 and TRBJ2-7; D might be TRBD1 (5 bases). This CDR3 comprises 14 residues. The germline V gene has CDR1 SNHLY and CDR2 FYNNEI. V lost 6 bases, J lost 2 bases, and 14 bases lay in between. In nucleotides, the CDR3 is TGTGCCAGCAGGGGCCCGACAGTACCCTACGAGCAGTACTTC. This translates into CASRGPTVPYEQYF.

This chain connects TRBV7-9 to TRBJ2-7; TRBD1 matches 7 bases. The CDR3 contains 13 residues. The trim removed 2 bases at V and 5 bases at J, leaving 3 bases unmatched. In germline, CDR1 is SEHNR, CDR2 FQNEAQ (reference sequence). CDR3 nucleotide sequence: TGTGCCAGCAGCTTATATGACAGGGACGAGCAGTACTTC. It is translated as CASSLYDRDEQYF.

This clone has only one observation. The CDR3 sequence is CASSREGTYNEQFF. The CDR3 bases are TGTGCCAGCAGCCGGGAGGGGACCTACAATGAGCAGTTCTTC. The chain employs TRBV5-4 and TRBJ2-1; TRBD2 matches 8 bases. The CDR3 has 14 amino acids. Looked up from germline, CDR1 is SGHNT and CDR2 is YYREEE (reference sequence). Trimming removed 4 bases from V and 2 bases from J; junction bases left unmatched: 2. Supplemented by reference TRBV5-4 and TRBJ2-1, the full variable domain reads ETGVTQSPTHLIKTRGQQVTLRCSSQSGHNTVSWYQQALGQGPQFIFQYYREEENGRGNFPPRFSGLQFPNYSSELNVNALELDDSALYLCASSREGTYNEQFFGPGTRLTVL.

J is TRBJ2-1 and V is TRBV5-1, with D perhaps TRBD2 (7 bases). Deletions cut 3 bases from V and 2 bases from J, with 12 bases between. The CDR3 covers 15 residues. Germline V gene sequence: CDR1 SGHRS, CDR2 YFSETQ. The DNA of the CDR3 is TGCGCCAGCAGCTCGGGGGGCGGAACCTACAATGAGCAGTTCTTC. Residues: CASSSGGGTYNEQFF.

The chain employs TRBV5-4 and TRBJ1-3; a weak D match, TRBD1 (6 bases). This CDR3 has 16 residues. The ends were cut back, 2 bases at V and 0 bases at J, with 12 bases in the middle. Germline CDR1 is SGHNT and CDR2 is YYREEE (reference sequence). DNA for the CDR3: TGTGCCAGCAGCTTCGGACAGCCGTTCTCTGGAAACACCATATATTTT. Translated, it gives CASSFGQPFSGNTIYF.

This clone was seen just once. CDR3 residues: CASTVGRDRETQYF. In DNA form, the CDR3 reads TGTGCCAGCACCGTGGGTCGGGACAGAGAGACCCAGTACTTC. This chain links TRBV7-6 with TRBJ2-5, with 7 bases matching TRBD1. This CDR3 contains 14 residues. Germline lookup yields CDR1 SGHVS and CDR2 FNYEAQ. Unmatched junction bases numbered 9, after V lost 7 bases and J lost 4 bases.

The DNA of the CDR3 is TGTGCCAGCAGGAAGGGCACGGGACAGTACTTC. Translated, it gives CASRKGTGQYF. The chain carries TRBV6-5 and TRBJ2-7, with a tentative D call TRBD2 (5 bases). Germline V gives CDR1 MNHEY, CDR2 SVGAGI. Trimming left V 6 bases short and J 10 bases short, with 13 bases between. The CDR3 runs to 11 residues.

The rearrangement uses TRBV20-1 and TRBJ1-2; no clear D. Trimming removed 5 bases from V and 4 bases from J, with 2 bases in between. Germline V CDR1 and CDR2: DFQATT, SNEGSKA (reference sequence). The CDR3 is 9 residues long. CDR3 protein: CSAGYGYTF. The CDR3 DNA reads as TGCAGTGCTGGCTATGGCTACACCTTC.

The J gene is TRBJ2-7, the V gene TRBV7-2; TRBD1 matches at 9 bases. After removal of 5 bases from V and 4 bases from J, the junction contained 6 bases not matched to a gene. This CDR3 is built from 14 residues. Per the germline V gene, CDR1 is SGHTA and CDR2 is FQGNSA. CDR3 in DNA: TGTGCCAGCAGCGCAACAGGGGGCTGGTACGAGCAGTACTTC. This codes for CASSATGGWYEQYF.

The CDR3 reads CASSLNERDTQYF. The CDR3 DNA reads TGTGCCAGCAGCTTAAATGAGAGAGATACGCAGTATTTT. V gene TRBV7-9 combines with J gene TRBJ2-3, with unresolved D. V lost 2 bases and J 5 bases, leaving 8 bases between the germline ends. Looked up from germline, CDR1 is SEHNR and CDR2 is FQNEAQ (reference sequence). This CDR3 has 13 amino acids.